The present TCR beta chain was sequenced within a study of cytomegalovirus exposure and HLA in healthy donors. On this clone: The target antigen is unknown.

Healthy donors of bone marrow made up the group. Study results and caveats: Reportedly, TCR beta sequences accurately predicted HLA-A and HLA-B alleles in most subjects. In a later analysis, TCR beta V- and J-gene trimming was associated with a missense DCLRE1C variant.

Germline V gene lookup returns CDR1 MNHNY and CDR2 SVGAGI (reference sequence). Trimming cost V 2 bases and J 6 bases; bases outside gene matches: 8. The CDR3 has 16 amino acids. Researchers ran the PCR with 60 Vbeta and 13 Jbeta primers. Assay used: immunoSEQ multiplex PCR; TCRdb lists only in-frame clones, some missing. The table lists 130,000 or so clones, roughly 71% of them singletons. Sample: PBMCs. The rearrangement joins TRBV6-6 to TRBJ1-4; 8 positions agree with TRBD1. The sequence came from a woman in her 40s in good health and CMV-seropositive. CDR3 sequence reads: CASSYTKQTGDEKLFF. CDR3 DNA: TGTGCCAGCAGTTACACTAAACAGACAGGGGATGAAAAACTGTTTTTT.